This TCR beta chain was identified during a study of OX40 agonist ivuxolimab in advanced cancers. About the study: Dose-escalation patients had hepatocellular carcinoma, melanoma, renal cell or head and neck cancer. Under the entry rules, prior anti-PD-1, anti-PD-L1 or anti-CTLA-4 therapy was allowed, and approximately 36% had some.

Here immunoSEQ multiplex PCR was the method, and the copy in TCRdb shows in-frame clones only, minus some. Of around 110,000 clones listed, approximately 90% are singletons. The V gene's germline CDR1 is MDHEN and CDR2 SYDVKM. V lost 7 bases, J lost 3 bases, and 18 bases lay in between. The CDR3 has 16 amino acids. The specimen was CD4+ or CD8+ T cells sorted from blood, collected in a trial of the OX40 agonist ivuxolimab. V is TRBV28 and J is TRBJ2-2; D perhaps matches TRBD2 (6 bases). This receptor was obtained from an adult with an advanced solid tumor such as melanoma, head and neck, liver or kidney cancer. The CDR3 sequence is CASTLSGGQYTGELFF. In DNA form, the CDR3 reads TGTGCCAGCACCCTTTCCGGGGGTCAGTACACCGGGGAGCTGTTTTTT.